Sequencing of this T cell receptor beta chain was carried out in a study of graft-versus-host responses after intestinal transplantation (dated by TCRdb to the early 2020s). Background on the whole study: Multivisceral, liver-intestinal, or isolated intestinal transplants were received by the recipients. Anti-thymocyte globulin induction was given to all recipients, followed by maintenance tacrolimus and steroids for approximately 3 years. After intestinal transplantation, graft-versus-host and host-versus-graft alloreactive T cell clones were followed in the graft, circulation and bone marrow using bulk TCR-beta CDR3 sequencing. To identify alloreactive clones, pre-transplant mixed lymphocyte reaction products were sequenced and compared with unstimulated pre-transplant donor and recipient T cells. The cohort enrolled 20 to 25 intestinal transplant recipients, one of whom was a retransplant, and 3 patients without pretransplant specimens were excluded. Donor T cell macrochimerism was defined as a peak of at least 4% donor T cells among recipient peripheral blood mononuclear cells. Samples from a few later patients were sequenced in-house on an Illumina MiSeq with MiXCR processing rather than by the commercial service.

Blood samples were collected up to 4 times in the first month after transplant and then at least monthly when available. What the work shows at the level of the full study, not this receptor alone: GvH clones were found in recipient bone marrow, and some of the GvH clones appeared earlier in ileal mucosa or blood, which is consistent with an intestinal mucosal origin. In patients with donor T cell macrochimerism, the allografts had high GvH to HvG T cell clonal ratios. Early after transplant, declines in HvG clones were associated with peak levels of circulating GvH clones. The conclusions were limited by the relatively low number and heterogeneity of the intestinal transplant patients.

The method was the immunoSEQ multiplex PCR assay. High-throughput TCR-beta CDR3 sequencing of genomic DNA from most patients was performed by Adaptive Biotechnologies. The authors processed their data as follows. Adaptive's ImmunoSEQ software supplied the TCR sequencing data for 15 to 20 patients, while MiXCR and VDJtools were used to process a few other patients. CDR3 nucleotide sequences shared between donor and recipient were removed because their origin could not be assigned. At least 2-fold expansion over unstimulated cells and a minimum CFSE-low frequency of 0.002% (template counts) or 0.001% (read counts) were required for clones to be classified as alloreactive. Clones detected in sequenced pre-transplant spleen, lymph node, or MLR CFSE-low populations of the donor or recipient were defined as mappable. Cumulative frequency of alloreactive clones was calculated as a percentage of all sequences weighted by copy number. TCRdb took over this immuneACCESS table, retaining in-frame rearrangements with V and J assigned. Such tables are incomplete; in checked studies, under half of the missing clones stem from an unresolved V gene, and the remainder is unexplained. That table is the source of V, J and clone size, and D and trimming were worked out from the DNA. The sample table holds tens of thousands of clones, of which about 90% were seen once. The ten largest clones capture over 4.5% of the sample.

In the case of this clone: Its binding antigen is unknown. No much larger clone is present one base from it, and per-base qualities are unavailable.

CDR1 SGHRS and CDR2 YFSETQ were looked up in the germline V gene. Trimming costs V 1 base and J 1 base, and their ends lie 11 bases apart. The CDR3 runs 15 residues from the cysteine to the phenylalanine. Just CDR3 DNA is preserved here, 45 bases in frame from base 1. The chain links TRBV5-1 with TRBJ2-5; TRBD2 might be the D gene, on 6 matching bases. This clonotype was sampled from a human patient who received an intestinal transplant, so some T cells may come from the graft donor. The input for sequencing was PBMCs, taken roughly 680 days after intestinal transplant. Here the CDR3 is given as CASSLITSSQETQYF. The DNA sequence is TGCGCCAGCAGCTTGATAACTAGCAGCCAAGAGACCCAGTACTTC.